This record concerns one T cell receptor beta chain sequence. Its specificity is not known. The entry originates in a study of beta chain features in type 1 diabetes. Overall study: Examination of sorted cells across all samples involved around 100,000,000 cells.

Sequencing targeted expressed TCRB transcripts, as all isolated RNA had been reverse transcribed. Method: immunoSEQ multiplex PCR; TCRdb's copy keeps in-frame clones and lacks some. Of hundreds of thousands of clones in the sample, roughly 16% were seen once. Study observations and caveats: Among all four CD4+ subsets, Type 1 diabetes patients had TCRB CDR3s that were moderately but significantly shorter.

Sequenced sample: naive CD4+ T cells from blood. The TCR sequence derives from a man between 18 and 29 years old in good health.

CDR3 sequence: CAISQDRGKRGYTF. For the CDR3, the DNA is TGTGCCATCAGTCAGGACAGGGGCAAAAGGGGCTACACCTTC. The rearrangement joins TRBV10-3 to TRBJ1-2; 9 positions agree with TRBD1. Looked up from germline, CDR1 is ENHRY and CDR2 is SYGVKD. With V trimmed by 5 bases and J by 8 bases, 9 bases remained unmatched. The CDR3 runs to 14 residues.